Below, 7 T cell receptor beta chains from the same sample are listed, as sequenced in a study of early T cells in non-severe SARS-CoV-2 infection. TCRdb analysed the 5' RACE reads with MiXCR anew, one entry per CDR3 protein. This sample carries roughly 52,000 distinct CDR3 sequences, under 8% of them seen once, and the ten largest clones take approximately 5.5%. The specimen was whole blood, collected at baseline. Receptors were obtained from an adult who was a healthcare worker with PCR-confirmed SARS-CoV-2 infection or an uninfected control (not recorded which).

V usage is TRBV10-1 and J usage is TRBJ2-7, with D unclear. Trimming took off 7 bases at V and 4 bases at J, with 11 bases between the two ends. The CDR3 length is 12 residues. Germline V gives CDR1 WNHNN, CDR2 SYGVQD (reference sequence). CDR3 in amino acids: CASTLGLYEQYF. The CDR3 nucleotides read TGCGCCAGCACATTGGGTCTTTACGAGCAGTACTTC.

This rearrangement joins TRBV19 to TRBJ2-2; D unresolved. Trimming removed 7 bases from V and 0 bases from J, with 6 bases in between. The CDR3 loop spans 13 amino acids. Germline V lookup: CDR1 LNHDA, CDR2 SQIVND (reference sequence). CDR3 sequence: CASIPTNTGELFF. DNA of the CDR3: TGTGCCAGTATCCCCACGAACACCGGGGAGCTGTTTTTT.

Worth noting for this clonotype: The junction does not match germline at one end; this may be a read error. V is TRBV12-3 or TRBV12-4 and J is TRBJ1-2; D ambiguous. The CDR3 consists of 13 residues. DNA of the CDR3: TGCGCCAGCAGTTTCTCTCAGAACTATGGCTACACCTTC. Protein: CASSFSQNYGYTF.

This clonotype has at least ten counts. The chain carries TRBV6-2 or TRBV6-3 and TRBJ2-5; D might be TRBD1 (6 bases). Germline V gene sequence: CDR1 MNHEY, CDR2 SVGEGT. V shed 7 bases and J shed 7 bases, with 13 bases lying between them. The CDR3 consists of 12 residues. The CDR3 DNA is TGTGCCAGCACAGGGGAGTTAGGGACCCAGTACTTC. Its translation is CASTGELGTQYF.

The chain uses TRBV20-1 and TRBJ1-4; D not resolved. Germline V gene lookup returns CDR1 DFQATT and CDR2 SNEGSKA (reference sequence). V gave up 3 bases and J gave up 8 bases, with 13 bases separating them. The CDR3 is made up of 13 amino acids. The CDR3 here is CSARGGTLEKLFF. The CDR3 nucleotides are TGCAGTGCTAGGGGCGGCACATTGGAAAAACTGTTTTTT.

This clonotype was seen a handful of times. J is TRBJ2-3 and V is TRBV6-2 or TRBV6-3; D unclear. The CDR3 has 13 residues. V lost 7 bases and J lost 0, with 8 bases in between. The V gene's germline CDR1 is MNHEY and CDR2 SVGEGT. In nucleotides, the CDR3 is TGTGCCAGCAAATCGAGCAGCACAGATACGCAGTATTTT. It codes for CASKSSSTDTQYF.

The chain uses TRBV7-9 and TRBJ2-7, with TRBD2 matching 10 bases. The CDR3 spans 12 residues. Germline CDR1 reads SEHNR; CDR2 reads FQNEAQ (reference sequence). The V and J ends lost 8 bases and 5 bases, in that order; junction bases with no gene match: 3. The CDR3 DNA follows: TGTGCCAGCCAGGGACTAGCGAACGAGCAGTACTTC. As protein: CASQGLANEQYF.